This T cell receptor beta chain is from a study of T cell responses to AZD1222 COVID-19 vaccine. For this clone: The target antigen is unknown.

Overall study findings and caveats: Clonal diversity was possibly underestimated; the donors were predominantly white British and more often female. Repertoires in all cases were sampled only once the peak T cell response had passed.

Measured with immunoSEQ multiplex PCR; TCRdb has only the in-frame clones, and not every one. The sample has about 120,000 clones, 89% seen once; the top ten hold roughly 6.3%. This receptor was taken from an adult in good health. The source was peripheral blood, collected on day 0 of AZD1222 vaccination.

CDR3 residues: CASSSGPTYEQYF. CDR3 nucleotides: TGCGCCAGCAGCTCGGGGCCAACCTACGAGCAGTACTTC. J is TRBJ2-7 and V is TRBV5-1; either TRBD1 or TRBD2 may fit D (5 bases each). CDR1 is SGHRS and CDR2 is YFSETQ in the germline V gene. V dropped 3 bases and J dropped 2 bases, with 9 bases sitting between them. This CDR3 comprises 13 residues.